This T cell receptor beta chain was captured in a study of regulatory T cells in long-lasting Graves disease. Study outcomes and limitations: Lower TCR diversity was seen in persistent Graves' patients than in newly diagnosed ones.

The time point here: newly diagnosed GD, antithyroid drugs for less than 3 months. From PBMCs, RNA was extracted and then used to make the TCR library. Arm-PCR of CDR3 regions and iRepertoire HTBI primers were the basis on which TCR beta libraries were built. TCRdb reanalysed the multiplex PCR reads using MiXCR and keeps one entry per CDR3 protein. Of 550,000 to 700,000 distinct CDR3 sequences listed, about 16% are singletons. This CDR3 region has 13 residues. CDR1 and CDR2 (germline): SGHRS, YFSETQ. V dropped 4 bases and J dropped 10; count of bases not matched to a gene: 4. In this sample, this clonotype turned up a few times. The antigen is not known. The sample was also reused in another study, on T cells in Graves' hyperthyroidism and ophthalmopathy. That work adds: Not enrolled were patients with uncontrolled infection, other autoimmune disease, pregnancy or lactation. Researchers ran a first-round RT-PCR on the TCR CDR3 using the HTBI primer set.

This sample comprised peripheral blood mononuclear cells (PBMCs), obtained at new diagnosis, from a patient treated with antithyroid drugs. The chain recombines TRBV5-1 with TRBJ1-6; 8 bases map to TRBD1. This TCR derives from a man aged 18 to 35 with Graves disease. CDR3 protein: CASSLTGESPLHF. CDR3 nucleotide sequence: TGCGCCAGCAGCCTGACAGGGGAATCACCCCTCCACTTT.